This entry describes one TCR beta chain. This record belongs to a study of cytomegalovirus exposure and HLA in healthy donors. Trimming cost V 1 base and J 5 bases; bases outside gene matches: 6. The germline V gene encodes CDR1 GTSNPN and CDR2 SVGIG (reference sequence). This CDR3 is built from 15 residues. PCR was performed using 60 Vbeta and 13 Jbeta primers. Here immunoSEQ multiplex PCR was the method, and the copy in TCRdb shows in-frame clones only, minus some. This sample carries 60,000 to 100,000 clones, about four fifths of them seen once, and the ten largest clones take around 6%. The chain recombines TRBV30 with TRBJ1-4; TRBD1 aligns across 8 bases. Source material: PBMCs. The origin of this receptor is a male donor in good health and CMV-seropositive. The CDR3 spells CAWSDTGGINEKLFF. The CDR3 coding sequence is TGTGCCTGGAGTGACACAGGGGGTATCAATGAAAAACTGTTTTTT.